What follows are 7 T cell receptor beta chains derived from one specimen sequenced in a study of shared clonotypes between healthy human individuals. Generated by immunoSEQ multiplex PCR, the TCRdb table keeps only in-frame clones and is missing some. This sample yields over 1.5 million clones, of which 95% to 99% are seen a single time; 0.4% to 0.55% belongs to the top ten. The specimen was naive CD4+ T cells sorted from blood. Subset in this sample: CD45RA+ positively selected. Receptor source: a man aged 30 to 39 in good health.

The rearrangement uses TRBV9 and TRBJ2-1, with 8 bases identical to TRBD2. Germline V lookup: CDR1 SGDLS, CDR2 YYNGEE. The CDR3 is 16 amino acids. Losses at the gene ends were 0 bases for V and 2 bases for J; bases not matched to a gene: 4. For the CDR3, the DNA is TGTGCCAGCAGCGTAGAACCGACTAGCGCCTACAATGAGCAGTTCTTC. It is translated as CASSVEPTSAYNEQFF.

The chain has TRBV28 and TRBJ2-4; no firm D call. This CDR3 has 13 amino acids. Trimming left V 8 bases short and J 0 bases short, with 8 bases between. Germline lookup yields CDR1 MDHEN and CDR2 SYDVKM. The CDR3 region has the DNA TGTGCCAGCGGTTCAGGAGCCAAAAACATTCAGTACTTC. Protein product: CASGSGAKNIQYF.

The J gene is TRBJ2-7, the V gene TRBV21-1; no DNA check was done on the table's D call, TRBD1. TRBV21-1 is given as a pseudogene. The CDR3 consists of 19 residues. The CDR3 DNA reads TGTGCCAGCAGCAAAGGGAAACTTACCGGGACAGGGGACACCTACGAGCAGTACTTC. Translation: CASSKGKLTGTGDTYEQYF.

The V gene is TRBV28, the J gene TRBJ2-7; 7 nucleotides align to TRBD1. V dropped 5 bases and J dropped 6; count of bases not matched to a gene: 4. The germline CDR1 and CDR2 sequences are MDHEN and SYDVKM. The CDR3 is 12 residues long. The CDR3 region has the DNA TGTGCCAGCAGTGTACAGGGGCGCGAGCAGTACTTC. Protein: CASSVQGREQYF.

The rearrangement joins TRBV4-1 to TRBJ1-3, with unresolved D. The V gene's germline CDR1 is MGHRA and CDR2 YSYEKL. This CDR3 is 20 amino acids long. The V gene lost 3 bases and the J gene lost 0 bases, with 24 bases spanning the gap. As DNA, the CDR3 is TGCGCCAGCAGCCATCACCCGGGGAAATCGAGAGTGGACTCTGGAAACACCATATATTTT. Its translation: CASSHHPGKSRVDSGNTIYF.

This rearrangement joins TRBV5-4 to TRBJ2-3; 8 positions match TRBD2. This CDR3 has 16 amino acids. V was clipped by 1 base and J by 5 bases; unmatched bases: 9. From germline, CDR1 is SGHNT and CDR2 YYREEE (reference sequence). The CDR3 sequence: CASSLPGTRAEDTQYF. CDR3 in DNA: TGTGCCAGCAGCTTGCCCGGGACTAGGGCCGAAGATACGCAGTATTTT. The full variable domain, completed using reference TRBV5-4 and TRBJ2-3, is ETGVTQSPTHLIKTRGQQVTLRCSSQSGHNTVSWYQQALGQGPQFIFQYYREEENGRGNFPPRFSGLQFPNYSSELNVNALELDDSALYLCASSLPGTRAEDTQYFGPGTRLTVL.

This chain joins TRBV5-1 and TRBJ1-2, with TRBD1 matching 8 bases. The CDR3 spans 14 residues. The germline V gene encodes CDR1 SGHRS and CDR2 YFSETQ. Unmatched junction bases numbered 7, after V lost 6 bases and J lost 3 bases. The CDR3 sequence: CASKPTGADYGYTF. The DNA of the CDR3 is TGCGCCAGCAAGCCGACAGGGGCTGACTATGGCTACACCTTC.